Listed here are 10 T cell receptor beta chains from one sample, sequenced in a study of cytomegalovirus exposure and HLA in healthy donors. 13 Jbeta primers and 60 Vbeta primers were used for the PCR. Clones were sequenced by immunoSEQ multiplex PCR, and TCRdb holds only the in-frame ones, with some missing. The data hold fewer than 250,000 clones, with more than 65% observed a single time. Specimen: PBMCs. Every receptor here comes from a man younger than 35 in good health and CMV-seronegative.

The chain is built from TRBV29-1 and TRBJ2-1; 7 bases fit TRBD1. The germline V gene has CDR1 SQVTM and CDR2 ANQGSEA. The CDR3 length is 13 residues. The junction had 11 bases not matched to a gene; V was cut back by 6 bases and J by 9 bases. In DNA form, the CDR3 reads TGCAGCGTGTACAGGGGTGTTGGGAGTGAGCAGTTCTTC. This encodes CSVYRGVGSEQFF.

This chain links TRBV6-5 with TRBJ1-6, with D possibly being TRBD1 (6 bases). Germline V gives CDR1 MNHEY, CDR2 SVGAGI. V was pared by 0 bases and J by 9 bases, with 12 bases between. The CDR3 has 15 residues. The CDR3 nucleotides are TGTGCCAGCAGTTACTCGCTGGGGGCGGGTTCACCCCTCCACTTT. Translated: CASSYSLGAGSPLHF.

The chain employs TRBV7-2 and TRBJ1-2; 7 bases are a match to TRBD1. Losses at the gene ends were 3 bases for V and 4 bases for J; bases not matched to a gene: 8. Germline V lookup: CDR1 SGHTA, CDR2 FQGNSA. This CDR3 has 15 amino acids. CDR3 in DNA: TGTGCCAGCAGCTTGACACAGGGGACTCGCTATGGCTACACCTTC. Amino acids: CASSLTQGTRYGYTF.

V usage is TRBV28 and J usage is TRBJ1-2; D gene uncertain. Germline assignment: CDR1 MDHEN and CDR2 SYDVKM. The CDR3 contains 14 residues. V lost 6 bases to trimming and J lost 7 bases, with 18 bases between them. This CDR3 reads CASSVEGQYPGYTF. CDR3 nucleotides: TGTGCCAGCAGCGTAGAGGGTCAATACCCTGGCTACACCTTC.

This clone has a handful of counts. The chain uses TRBV6-1 and TRBJ2-7; 7 bases are a match to TRBD1. CDR3 length equals 15 residues. J gave up 3 bases and V 6 bases, and 11 bases lay outside the gene matches. Germline loops: CDR1 MNHNS, CDR2 SASEGT. The CDR3 loop is CASRGAGTDYYEQYF. CDR3 in DNA: TGTGCCAGCAGGGGGGCCGGGACAGACTACTACGAGCAGTACTTC.

The chain recombines TRBV10-1 with TRBJ2-7; 12 positions agree with TRBD2. V shed 5 bases, J shed 4 bases, and the junction held 6 bases outside the gene matches. CDR3 size: 15 residues. Germline V gene lookup returns CDR1 WNHNN and CDR2 SYGVQD (reference sequence). Here the CDR3 DNA reads TGCGCCAGCAGTAAGACTAGCGGGAGCGTGTACGAGCAGTACTTC. It specifies CASSKTSGSVYEQYF.

V is TRBV6-4 and J is TRBJ2-1, with D hard to call. This CDR3 is built from 16 residues. Germline CDR1 reads MRHNA; CDR2 reads SNTAGT. V lost 2 bases and J 0 bases, leaving 11 bases between the germline ends. CDR3 sequence reads: CASSDSAESSYNEQFF. DNA for the CDR3: TGTGCCAGCAGTGACAGTGCGGAGAGCTCCTACAATGAGCAGTTCTTC.

The CDR3 region is CASSDNEGQREYEQYF. The CDR3 nucleotides are TGTGCCAGCAGCGACAACGAAGGGCAGCGGGAATACGAGCAGTACTTC. The chain links TRBV7-9 to TRBJ2-7, with TRBD2 matching 7 bases. Trimming cost V 5 bases and J 4 bases; bases outside gene matches: 14. This CDR3 contains 16 residues. Germline CDR1 is SEHNR and CDR2 is FQNEAQ (reference sequence).

CDR3 DNA sequence: TGTGCCAGCAGACAGGGGTCAACCTACGAGCAGTACTTC. Its translation is CASRQGSTYEQYF. The chain combines TRBV28 with TRBJ2-7; 7 bases align to TRBD1. Germline CDR1 reads MDHEN; CDR2 reads SYDVKM. This CDR3 comprises 13 residues. J gave up 2 bases and V 6 bases, and 4 bases lay outside the gene matches. Complete variable domain (other parts from reference TRBV28 and TRBJ2-7): DVKVTQSSRYLVKRTGEKVFLECVQDMDHENMFWYRQDPGLGLRLIYFSYDVKMKEKGDIPEGYSVSREKKERFSLILESASTNQTSMYLCASRQGSTYEQYFGPGTRLTVT.

This clone occurred once. V gene TRBV6-1 combines with J gene TRBJ2-1; the D is unclear. The CDR3 runs 12 residues. Germline CDR1 and CDR2: MNHNS and SASEGT. V lost 9 bases, J lost 1 base, and 7 bases lay in between. The DNA for the CDR3 is TGTGCCAGGGTACAGTCCTACAATGAGCAGTTCTTC. Its translation is CARVQSYNEQFF.